This TCR beta chain comes out of a study of tumor and adjacent non-tumor tissue in lung cancer. The library came from three nested PCR rounds adapted from ARM-PCR protocols. Via MiXCR, TCRdb re-called the multiplex PCR reads, giving one row per CDR3 protein. The sample includes under 250,000 distinct CDR3 sequences, 70% to 75% of them seen just once. No cell sorting was done before RNA was extracted from the tissue. Chemotherapy-naive patients with new lung cancer underwent thoracic surgery in China, August–November 2014. CDR3 length: 15 residues. In germline, CDR1 is MNHNY, CDR2 SVGAGI (reference sequence). Trimming removed 2 bases at V and 4 bases at J, with 15 bases between. Regarding this clonotype: This could be a read error, since a much larger clone is one nucleotide away.

The sequenced sample consisted of lung tumor tissue. The chain carries TRBV6-6 and TRBJ2-7; the D is unclear. The TCR sequence derives from a man between 60 and 75 years old with non-small cell lung cancer. CDR3 bases: TGTGCCAGCAGTTACGGCCTCTTTGAATCTTACGAGCAGTACTTC. It specifies CASSYGLFESYEQYF.